This T cell receptor beta chain was captured in a study of response to subunit inactivated influenza vaccine listed by TCRdb under 2018. Concerning the study at large: Deep quantitative T cell receptor repertoire profiling was used in the study to track responses to a trivalent subunit inactivated influenza vaccine.

Deletion took 0 bases off V and 0 bases off J, with a span of 9 bases between the germline ends. CDR1 DFQATT and CDR2 SNEGSKA are derived from the germline V gene (reference sequence). The CDR3 spans 14 residues, from the cysteine through the phenylalanine. The only DNA kept is the CDR3, 42 bases in frame from the first base. This clonotype was picked up a small number of times. Its antigen is unknown. Base qualities are not at hand, and no much larger clone is one base apart. On the study overall, not on this receptor specifically: It was suggested by the authors that each seasonal influenza vaccination may recruit only a limited number of new T cells.

Library generation was performed with RT-PCR. Data came from an Illumina HiSeq 2500. The public reads were run again by TCRdb, first through fastp at Q25 and then through MiXCR, and only productive beta chains were kept. A single entry per CDR3 protein holds the most common genes and DNA from its merged rows. Recorded for this sample are 860,000 or so distinct CDR3 sequences; roughly 20% of them occurred a single time. About a tenth of the sample is held by the ten biggest clonotypes. The chain was built from TRBV20-1 and TRBJ2-7; the D gene is tentatively TRBD1 or TRBD2, each matching 5 bases. Sequenced here: PBMCs from blood, sampled around 5 days after vaccination. This TCR derives from a man in his forties or fifties who received an inactivated influenza vaccine. Donor details come from another sample of the same person, matched by shared clones. CDR3 loop: CSARDPGSSYEQYF. The nucleotide sequence reads TGCAGTGCTAGAGATCCAGGGAGCTCCTACGAGCAGTACTTC.